This TCR beta chain was profiled in a study of Ad26.COV2.S vaccination and SARS-CoV-2 variants. TCRdb's table, derived via immunoSEQ multiplex PCR, lists solely in-frame clones and lacks some. The repertoire holds fewer than 600,000 clones, with around 89% as singletons. CDR1 and CDR2 from the germline V gene are LNHDA and SQIVND (reference sequence). V lost 3 bases to trimming and J lost 7 bases, with 13 bases between them. The CDR3 spans 13 residues. Treatment in this sample: around 19 received Ad26.COV2.S at low or high dose, single or two shots; several received placebo; per-sample allocation not given. Specimens were obtained on day 63 following the first vaccine or placebo injection.

The TCR sequence derives from a person between 18 and 59 years old who received the Ad26.COV2.S COVID-19 vaccine or a placebo. Material: peripheral blood, obtained in a trial of Ad26.COV2.S vaccine versus placebo. This chain connects TRBV19 to TRBJ2-7; possibly TRBD1 for D (5 bases). The CDR3, as DNA: TGTGCCAGTAGTATGAAGACAGATCGGGAGCAGTACTTC. Its protein product is CASSMKTDREQYF.